This TCR beta chain was sequenced for a study of T-cell memory formation after mild COVID-19. Findings and caveats of the study: Among CD4+ contracting clones, most were CM and EM, and CD8+ ones EMRA. Pre-infection memory carried some responding clones, suggesting that cross-reactive memory joined.

The CDR3 is 13 residues long. Germline CDR1 and CDR2: SGHTA and FQGTGA. Trimming left V 2 bases short and J 5 bases short, with 7 bases between. A note on this clonotype: Its antigen is undetermined.

TCR alpha and TCR beta cDNA libraries carrying sample barcodes and UMIs were produced by 5'RACE using constant-segment primers. TCRdb reprocessed the 5' RACE reads with MiXCR, giving one entry per CDR3 protein. Altogether about 430,000 distinct CDR3 sequences are present, 20% to 25% being singletons, with the ten largest covering 7% to 9.5%. This receptor was identified in an adult woman who had mild COVID-19 (a few samples of this study predate the infection). Cell type and time point are not known. The V call is TRBV7-3, the J call TRBJ1-5; no clear D gene. The sample consisted of PBMCs or a T cell subset sorted from them (not recorded which). Here the CDR3 DNA reads TGTGCCAGCAGCTTAGGCTGGGATCAGCCCCAGCATTTT. Translated, it gives CASSLGWDQPQHF.